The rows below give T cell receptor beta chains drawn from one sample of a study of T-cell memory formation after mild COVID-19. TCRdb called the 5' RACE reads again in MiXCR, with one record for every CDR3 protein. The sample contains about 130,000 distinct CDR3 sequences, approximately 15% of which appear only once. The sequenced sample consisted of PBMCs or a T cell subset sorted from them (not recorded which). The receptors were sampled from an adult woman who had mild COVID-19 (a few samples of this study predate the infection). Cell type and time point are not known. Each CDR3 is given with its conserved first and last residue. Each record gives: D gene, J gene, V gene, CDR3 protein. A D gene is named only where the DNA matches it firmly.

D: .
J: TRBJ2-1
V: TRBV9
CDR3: CASSVGPGTSSYNEQFF

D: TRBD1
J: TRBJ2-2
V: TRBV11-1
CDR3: CASRWTGLTGELFF

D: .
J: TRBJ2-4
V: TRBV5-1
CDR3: CASSLAEGSKNIQYF

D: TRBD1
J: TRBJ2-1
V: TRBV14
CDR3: CASSRLGQAVSYNEQFF

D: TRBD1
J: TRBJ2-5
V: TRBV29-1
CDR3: CSVGQGRQETQYF

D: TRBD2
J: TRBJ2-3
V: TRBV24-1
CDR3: CATSTSGSGRRDTQYF

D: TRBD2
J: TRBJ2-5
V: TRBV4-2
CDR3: CASSQGEGLETRYF

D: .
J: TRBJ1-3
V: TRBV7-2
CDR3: CASSLSGTSGNTIYF

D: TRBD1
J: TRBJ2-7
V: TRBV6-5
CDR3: CASSYGTGGRNEQYF

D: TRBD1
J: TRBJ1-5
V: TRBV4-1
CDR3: CASSRTGDNQPQHF

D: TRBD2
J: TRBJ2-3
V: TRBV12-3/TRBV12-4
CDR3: CASRLSGNTDTQYF

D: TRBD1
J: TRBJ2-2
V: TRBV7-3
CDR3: CASSRPGQDRFGPGELFF

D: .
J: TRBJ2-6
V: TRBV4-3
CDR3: CASSQDLGSGANVLTF

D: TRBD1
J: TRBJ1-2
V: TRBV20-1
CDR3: CSPGQGDYGYTF

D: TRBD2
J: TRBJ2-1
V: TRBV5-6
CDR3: CASSWSGRFSYNEQFF

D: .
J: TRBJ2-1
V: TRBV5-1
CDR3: CASRGGRENNEQFF

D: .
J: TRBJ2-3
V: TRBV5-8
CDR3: CASRDSRLTDTQYF

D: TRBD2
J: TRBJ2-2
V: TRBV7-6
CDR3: CASSFIGRYTGELFF

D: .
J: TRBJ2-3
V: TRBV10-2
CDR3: CASSEMVAYTDTQYF

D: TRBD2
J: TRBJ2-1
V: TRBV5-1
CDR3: CASSWLAGGSYNEQFF

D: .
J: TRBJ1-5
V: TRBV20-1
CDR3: CSATAGPQNQPQHF

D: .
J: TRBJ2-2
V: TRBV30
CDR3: CAWSVPGTLSTGELFF

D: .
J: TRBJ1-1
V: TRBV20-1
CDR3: CSARDGGANTEAFF

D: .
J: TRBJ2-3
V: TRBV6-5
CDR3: CASRSYTLGGGADTQYF

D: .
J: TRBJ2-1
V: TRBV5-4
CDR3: CASSLAALPGNEQFF

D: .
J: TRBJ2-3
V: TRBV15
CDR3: CATSRRTDTQYF

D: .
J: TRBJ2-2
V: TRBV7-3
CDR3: CASSLRAVGVTGELFF

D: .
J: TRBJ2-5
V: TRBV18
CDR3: CASSPGRGETQYF

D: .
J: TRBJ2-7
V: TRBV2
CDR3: CAISLGGPDEQYF

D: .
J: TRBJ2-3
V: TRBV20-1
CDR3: CSAREGMVSATDTQYF

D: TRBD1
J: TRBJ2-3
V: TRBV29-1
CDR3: CSVGVTGATDTQYF

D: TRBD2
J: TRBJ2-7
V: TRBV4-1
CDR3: CASSQWTSGGQSSYEQYF

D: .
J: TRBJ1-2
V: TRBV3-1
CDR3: CASSQEFGYGYTF

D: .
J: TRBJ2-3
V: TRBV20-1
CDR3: CSARAPEGNTDTQYF

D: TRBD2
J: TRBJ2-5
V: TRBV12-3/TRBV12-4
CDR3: CASSLGLTSGVAKETQYF

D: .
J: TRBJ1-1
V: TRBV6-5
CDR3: CASTSVGVNTEAFF

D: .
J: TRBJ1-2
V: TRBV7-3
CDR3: CASSPDRSAYGYTF

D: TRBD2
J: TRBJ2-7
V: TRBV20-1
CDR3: CSAPPSAGGYEQYF

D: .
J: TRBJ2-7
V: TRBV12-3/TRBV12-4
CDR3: CASSLVERSEQYF

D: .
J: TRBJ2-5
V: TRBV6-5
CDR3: CASRREETQYF

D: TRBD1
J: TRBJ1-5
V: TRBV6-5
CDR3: CATSDRAQDQPQHF

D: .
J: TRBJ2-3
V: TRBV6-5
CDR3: CASRSQGRTDTQYF

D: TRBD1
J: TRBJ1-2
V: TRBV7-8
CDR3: CASSPRTGRGGYTF

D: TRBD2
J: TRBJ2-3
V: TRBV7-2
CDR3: CASSHGTSGSDTQYF

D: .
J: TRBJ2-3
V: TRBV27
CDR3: CASSFTGGSLFTDTQYF

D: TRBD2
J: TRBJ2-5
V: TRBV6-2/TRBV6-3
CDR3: CASSYPGLAGETQYF

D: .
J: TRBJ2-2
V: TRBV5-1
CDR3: CASSLEDGVGELFF

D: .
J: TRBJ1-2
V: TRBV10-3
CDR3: CAIRAEAGPNGYTF

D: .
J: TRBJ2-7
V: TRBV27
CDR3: CASSPPGRGEQYF

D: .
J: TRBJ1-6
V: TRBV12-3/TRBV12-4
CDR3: CASSPDRDSPLHF

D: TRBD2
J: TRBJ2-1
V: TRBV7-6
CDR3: CASSSGFGLTSGDEQFF

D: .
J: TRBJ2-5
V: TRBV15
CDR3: CATSRVPHFQETQYF

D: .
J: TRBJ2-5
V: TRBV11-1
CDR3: CASSTWWQGTETQYF

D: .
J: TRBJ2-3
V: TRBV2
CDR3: CASRIVRGTDTQYF

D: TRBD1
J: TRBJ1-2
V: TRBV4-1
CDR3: CASSPPGTGANYGYTF